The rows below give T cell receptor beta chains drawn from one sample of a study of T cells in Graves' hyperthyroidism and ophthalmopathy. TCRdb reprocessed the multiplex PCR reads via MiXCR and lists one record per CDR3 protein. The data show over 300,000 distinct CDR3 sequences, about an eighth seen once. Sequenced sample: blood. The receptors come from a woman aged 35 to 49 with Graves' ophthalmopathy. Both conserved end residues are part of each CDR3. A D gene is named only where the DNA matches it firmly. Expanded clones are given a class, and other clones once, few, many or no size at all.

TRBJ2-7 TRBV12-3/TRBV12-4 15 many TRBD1 TGTGCCAGCAGCTTGGACAGGGGGACTCTCCACGAGCAGTACTTC CASSLDRGTLHEQYF
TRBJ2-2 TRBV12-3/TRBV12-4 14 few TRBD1 TGTGCCAGCAACCCGACAGGGGCGGCCGGGGAGCTGTTTTTT CASNPTGAAGELFF
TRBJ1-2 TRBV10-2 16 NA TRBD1 TGCGCCAGCAGTGAAATAACGACAGGGGCTAGTTATGGCTACACCTTC CASSEITTGASYGYTF
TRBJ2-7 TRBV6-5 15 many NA TGTGCCAGCAGTTACTCAGCAGGGGATACCTACGAGCAGTACTTC CASSYSAGDTYEQYF
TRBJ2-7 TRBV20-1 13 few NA TGCAGTGCTAGGCTGGCGAACCCCTACGAGCAGTACTTC CSARLANPYEQYF
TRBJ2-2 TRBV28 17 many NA TGTGCCAGCAGGACGCCAGACCTTTTAAGAAACACCGGGGAGCTGTTTTTT CASRTPDLLRNTGELFF
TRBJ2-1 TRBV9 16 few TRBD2 TGTGCCAGCAGCGCCTGGAGGAGCGGGGGATCCAATGAGCAGTTCTTC CASSAWRSGGSNEQFF
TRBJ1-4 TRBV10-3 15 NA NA TGTGCCATCAGTGAGGGGGGGTTCCCTAATGAAAAACTGTTTTTT CAISEGGFPNEKLFF
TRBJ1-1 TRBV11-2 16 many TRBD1 TGTGCCAGCAGCGGCTGGACAGGGTGGAAGAACACTGAAGCTTTCTTT CASSGWTGWKNTEAFF
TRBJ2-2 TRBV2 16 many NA TGTGCCAGCAGTGAAAGGCCTGTCGGGTACACCGGGGAGCTGTTTTTT CASSERPVGYTGELFF
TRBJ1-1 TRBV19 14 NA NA TGTGCCAGTAGTACTATCGCCCAGGGTACTGAAGCTTTCTTT CASSTIAQGTEAFF